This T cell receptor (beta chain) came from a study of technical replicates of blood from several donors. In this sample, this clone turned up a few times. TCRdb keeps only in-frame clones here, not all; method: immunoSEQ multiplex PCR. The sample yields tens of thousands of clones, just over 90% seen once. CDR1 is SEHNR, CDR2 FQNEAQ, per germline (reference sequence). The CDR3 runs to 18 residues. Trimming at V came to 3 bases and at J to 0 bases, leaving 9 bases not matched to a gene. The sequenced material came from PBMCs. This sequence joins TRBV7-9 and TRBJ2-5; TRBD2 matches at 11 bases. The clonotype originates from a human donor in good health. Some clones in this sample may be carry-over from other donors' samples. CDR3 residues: CASSFSTSGDRYQETQYF. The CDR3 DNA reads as TGTGCCAGCAGCTTCTCGACTAGCGGGGATAGGTACCAAGAGACCCAGTACTTC. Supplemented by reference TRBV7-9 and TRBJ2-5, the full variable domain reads DTGVSQNPRHKITKRGQNVTFRCDPISEHNRLYWYRQTLGQGPEFLTYFQNEAQLEKSRLLSDRFSAERPKGSFSTLEIQRTEQGDSAMYLCASSFSTSGDRYQETQYFGPGTRLLVL.